What follows describes a single T cell receptor beta chain. The antigen is undetermined. PCR involved 60 Vbeta and 13 Jbeta primers. Assay: immunoSEQ multiplex PCR; the TCRdb copy retains only in-frame clones and omits some. This sample contains 150,000 to 200,000 clones. CDR3 length: 17 amino acids. The germline CDR1 and CDR2 sequences are MGHRA and YSYEKL. V trimming: 2 bases; J trimming: 9 bases; junction bases outside the gene matches: 14. The entry originates in a study of cytomegalovirus exposure and HLA in healthy donors. Looking at the study overall: From HLA-typed donors, an early data release held roughly 80 million unique TCRs.

Findings of the study overall: A missense DCLRE1C variant was associated with V- and J-gene trimming of TCR beta chains in a later analysis, and an independent cohort replicated the association. Indistinguishable V segments, including TRBV6-2 and TRBV6-3, were excluded.

This chain joins TRBV4-1 and TRBJ1-2, with 11 bases identical to TRBD1. The sequencing sample was made of PBMCs. This TCR was sampled from a man younger than 40 in good health and CMV-seronegative. This CDR3 reads CASSQTLTRDRGSSYTF. CDR3 sequence (DNA): TGCGCCAGCAGCCAAACCCTGACTAGGGACAGGGGGAGCAGCTACACCTTC.